This T cell receptor beta chain was identified in a study of T cells after yellow fever vaccination. Study-level findings and limits: A large majority of primary-vaccination clones showed up again after the booster (approximately 95% CD4, 88% CD8).

In the case of this clonotype: The antigen remains undetermined.

TCRdb analysed the 5' RACE reads with MiXCR anew, one entry per CDR3 protein. The sample has some 400,000 distinct CDR3 sequences, 18% seen once. The germline V gene encodes CDR1 SGHRS and CDR2 YFSETQ. Between the trimmed V and J ends, which lost 4 bases and 3 bases, there was a span of 11 bases. This CDR3 has 14 amino acids. The chain recombines TRBV5-1 with TRBJ1-5; D is undetermined. The TCR originated in a man aged 18 to 29 who received the YFV17D yellow fever vaccine. The specimen comprised PBMCs, sampled before the yellow fever booster vaccination. CDR3 nucleotide sequence: TGCGCCAGCAGCGAGGACGGGATCAATCAGCCCCAGCATTTT. Translating gives CASSEDGINQPQHF.